This T cell receptor (beta chain) came from a study of blood T cell repertoires in COVID-19. Source study methods: Reference gene primer amplification gave estimated nucleated cell counts. TCRdb's table, derived via immunoSEQ multiplex PCR, lists solely in-frame clones and lacks some. The D gene and trimming were derived from the DNA, and the V and J assignments and clone size from that table. The sample shows about 98,000 clones, 81% of them seen only once. Germline V gene sequence: CDR1 SEHNR, CDR2 FQNEAQ (reference sequence). Between the trimmed V and J ends, which lost 3 bases and 3 bases, there was a span of 5 bases. The CDR3 has 12 amino acids.

The source of this sequence is a woman aged 80 or older with acute or convalescent COVID-19. The sequencing input was peripheral blood. The chain employs TRBV7-9 and TRBJ1-1, with D uncertain. CDR3 loop: CASSFSHTEAFF. Here the CDR3 DNA reads TGTGCCAGCAGCTTCAGTCACACTGAAGCTTTCTTT.